The 19 T cell receptor beta chains below all came from one sample that was sequenced in a study of cytomegalovirus exposure and HLA in healthy donors. Only in-frame clones appear in the TCRdb table, and some are missing; sequencing was by immunoSEQ multiplex PCR. The table lists 50,000 to 65,000 clones, just under 95% of them singletons. Sequenced material: PBMCs. Source of these receptors: a woman in her late teens or twenties in good health and CMV-seropositive.

Only one count was recorded for this clone. The chain couples TRBV4-2 to TRBJ2-2, with a possible D match to TRBD1 (5 bases). With 4 bases removed from V and 2 bases from J, the gap between germline ends came to 8 bases. Germline V lookup: CDR1 LGHNA, CDR2 YNFKEQ. CDR3 size: 14 residues. CDR3 loop: CASSPDTNTGELFF. CDR3 in DNA: TGTGCCAGCAGCCCGGACACCAACACCGGGGAGCTGTTTTTT.

This sequence joins TRBV7-2 and TRBJ1-3; D is uncertain. The germline V gene encodes CDR1 SGHTA and CDR2 FQGNSA. The CDR3 runs to 14 residues. Trimming shortened V by 2 bases and J by 9 bases, and 14 bases separated the two germline ends. The CDR3 reads CASSLRGEWATIYF. The CDR3 region has the DNA TGTGCCAGCAGCTTACGTGGCGAGTGGGCCACCATATATTTT.

This clone was counted a single time. The J gene is TRBJ1-2, the V gene TRBV19, with 7 nucleotides matching TRBD1. This CDR3 spans 12 amino acids. V shed 6 bases and J 4 bases; nucleotides not matched to a gene: 2. Germline V gene sequence: CDR1 LNHDA, CDR2 SQIVND (reference sequence). Here the CDR3 DNA reads TGTGCCAGTAGCGACAGGGTCTATGGCTACACCTTC. Translation gives CASSDRVYGYTF.

This rearrangement joins TRBV5-1 to TRBJ2-7, with D maybe TRBD2 (5 bases). This CDR3 comprises 15 residues. Looked up from germline, CDR1 is SGHRS and CDR2 is YFSETQ. With 0 bases removed from V and 7 bases from J, the gap between germline ends came to 17 bases. CDR3 DNA: TGCGCCAGCAGCTTGGCCTTGGCAGGAGCGGAAGAGCAGTACTTC. Its protein product is CASSLALAGAEEQYF. The variable domain in full, with the rest retrieved from reference TRBV5-1 and TRBJ2-7, is KAGVTQTPRYLIKTRGQQVTLSCSPISGHRSVSWYQQTPGQGLQFLFEYFSETQRNKGNFPGRFSGRQFSNSRSEMNVSTLELGDSALYLCASSLALAGAEEQYFGPGTRLTVT.

This clone was seen only once. This rearrangement joins TRBV5-1 to TRBJ2-7; 9 bases are shared with TRBD1. Losses at the gene ends were 2 bases for V and 1 base for J; bases not matched to a gene: 1. Germline-derived CDR1 and CDR2 are SGHRS and YFSETQ. The CDR3 has 14 residues. The CDR3 spells CASSFGTGSYEQYF. In DNA form, the CDR3 reads TGCGCCAGCAGCTTCGGGACAGGGTCCTACGAGCAGTACTTC.

The chain employs TRBV28 and TRBJ2-1; perhaps TRBD2 as D (5 bases). The CDR3 consists of 17 residues. CDR1 is MDHEN, CDR2 SYDVKM, per germline. Trimming shortened V by 8 bases and J by 0 bases, and 20 bases separated the two germline ends. The CDR3 protein is CASRRVTGFSSYNEQFF. For the CDR3, the DNA is TGTGCCAGCCGCCGAGTGACGGGGTTTAGCTCCTACAATGAGCAGTTCTTC.

The chain has TRBV27 and TRBJ1-1; maybe TRBD1 (5 bases). The V end was cut by 0 bases, the J end by 1 base, with 6 bases between. CDR3 length: 14 residues. From germline, CDR1 is MNHEY and CDR2 SMNVEV (reference sequence). CDR3 bases: TGTGCCAGCAGTTTATCCACAGGGAACACTGAAGCTTTCTTT. It encodes CASSLSTGNTEAFF.

This chain uses TRBV30 with TRBJ1-2, with TRBD1 identical over 7 bases. V was pared by 2 bases and J by 8 bases, with 8 bases of the junction left unmatched. There are 13 residues in the CDR3. Germline V gene data show CDR1 as GTSNPN and CDR2 as SVGIG (reference sequence). For the CDR3, the DNA is TGTGCCTGGAGTATGGCGGGGACAGTCGGCTACACCTTC. It codes for CAWSMAGTVGYTF.

This chain uses TRBV11-2 with TRBJ2-2; D is undetermined. Trimming removed 5 bases at V and 2 bases at J, with 12 bases between. There are 15 residues in the CDR3. Germline CDR1 reads SGHAT; CDR2 reads FQNNGV. The CDR3 reads CASSRDRQNTGELFF. CDR3 nucleotide sequence: TGTGCCAGCAGCCGCGATCGACAAAACACCGGGGAGCTGTTTTTT.

The chain recombines TRBV6-5 with TRBJ2-1; 8 nucleotides line up with TRBD2. The CDR3 contains 15 residues. Germline V gene lookup returns CDR1 MNHEY and CDR2 SVGAGI. Trimming at V came to 2 bases and at J to 5 bases, leaving 5 bases not matched to a gene. The chain's CDR3 is CASSYTGTRNNEQFF. In DNA form, the CDR3 reads TGTGCCAGCAGTTACACCGGGACTAGAAACAATGAGCAGTTCTTC.

Written as DNA, the CDR3 is TGTGCCAGCCAACGACTTATCGGCACCGGGGAGCTGTTTTTT. This encodes CASQRLIGTGELFF. This chain joins TRBV9 and TRBJ2-2; the D is unclear. This CDR3 spans 14 amino acids. Germline CDR1 reads SGDLS; CDR2 reads YYNGEE. V lost 7 bases, J lost 4 bases, and 14 bases lay in between.

On this clone itself: Germline is not matched at one junction end, which may reflect a read error. The J gene is TRBJ1-2, the V gene TRBV9, with D possibly matching TRBD1 (6 bases). This CDR3 comprises 12 residues. CDR1 SGDLS and CDR2 YYNGEE come from the germline V gene. CDR3 sequence reads: CASSGGQGDRLF. DNA for the CDR3: TGTGCCAGCAGCGGGGGGCAGGGTGATCGGTTGTTC.

This clone was found once. This chain connects TRBV19 to TRBJ1-2, with TRBD1 matching 7 bases. Trimming at V came to 8 bases and at J to 0 bases, leaving 12 bases not matched to a gene. This CDR3 has 16 amino acids. Germline-derived CDR1 and CDR2 are LNHDA and SQIVND (reference sequence). The CDR3 DNA reads as TGTGCCAGTGCCGACAGGGCTAATCCCTCTAACTATGGCTACACCTTC. It codes for CASADRANPSNYGYTF.

This clone was recorded only once. The J gene is TRBJ1-1, the V gene TRBV5-6, with TRBD1 matching over 7 bases. This CDR3 region has 13 residues. V gave up 7 bases and J gave up 1 base; unmatched junction bases: 4. Germline V gene data show CDR1 as SGHDT and CDR2 as YYEEEE. CDR3 coding DNA: TGTGCCAGCTGTCCAGGGGGGAACACTGAAGCTTTCTTT. It encodes CASCPGGNTEAFF.

V usage is TRBV18 and J usage is TRBJ1-5; TRBD1 might be the D (5 bases). V was shortened by 6 bases and J by 4 bases, with 19 bases between the two germline ends. Germline V gene sequence: CDR1 KGHSH, CDR2 LQKENI. There are 16 residues in the CDR3. The CDR3 coding sequence is TGTGCCAGCTCCTGGGAGGAGGGGATCCTTAATCAGCCCCAGCATTTT. This sequence encodes CASSWEEGILNQPQHF.

This chain links TRBV5-1 with TRBJ2-7; D may be TRBD2 (5 bases). The CDR3 spans 17 residues. Deletions cut 1 base from V and 6 bases from J, with 23 bases between. CDR1 is SGHRS and CDR2 is YFSETQ in the germline V gene. CDR3 sequence (DNA): TGCGCCAGCAGCTTGCGTGGAGGTCCGGACCTAGCCGGCGAGCAGTACTTC. This codes for CASSLRGGPDLAGEQYF.

V and J are TRBV18 and TRBJ2-1; 13 bases are a match to TRBD2. CDR3 length: 16 amino acids. The trim removed 1 base at V and 7 bases at J, leaving 4 bases unmatched. Germline V gives CDR1 KGHSH, CDR2 LQKENI. The CDR3 DNA reads as TGTGCCAGCTCACCACTTGGACTAGCGGGGGAGAATGAGCAGTTCTTC. Protein product: CASSPLGLAGENEQFF.

This chain links TRBV6-5 with TRBJ1-2, with D perhaps matching TRBD1 (5 bases). CDR3 size: 15 residues. The germline V gene has CDR1 MNHEY and CDR2 SVGAGI. Trimming cost V 0 bases and J 3 bases, with 11 bases left between them. The CDR3 DNA reads as TGTGCCAGCAGTTACTCGATGACAGAATACTATGGCTACACCTTC. Its translation: CASSYSMTEYYGYTF.

This clone was seen once. The chain joins TRBV4-1 to TRBJ1-2, with a weak D call TRBD1 (5 bases). The germline CDR1 and CDR2 sequences are MGHRA and YSYEKL. CDR3 size: 13 residues. V lost 1 base and J 2 bases, leaving 5 bases between the germline ends. CDR3 protein: CASSQGQNYGYTF. The DNA of the CDR3 is TGCGCCAGCAGCCAAGGACAGAACTATGGCTACACCTTC.